This passage covers 11 T cell receptor beta chains from one sample sequenced in a study of blood T cell repertoires in COVID-19 (TCRdb year 2020). Libraries were prepared through the immunoSEQ multiplex PCR assay. This is the immuneACCESS table as TCRdb keeps it, with only in-frame sequences that have V and J called. A part of the clones is gone; compared with another copy, unresolved V genes explain less than half, and the rest is unexplained. This sample gives around 310,000 clones in total; over 75% of them show up just once. Together, the top ten hold 5% to 6% of the sample. What was sequenced was PBMCs or T cells enriched from blood (not recorded which). The receptors originated from a man aged 25-45 years who had recovered from COVID-19.

V gene TRBV24-1 combines with J gene TRBJ2-7, with unresolved D. Per germline, CDR1 KGHDR and CDR2 SFDVKD. This CDR3 region has 11 residues. V lost 4 bases to trimming and J lost 4 bases, with 4 bases between them. The CDR3 bases are TGTGCCACCAGTGACCAATACGAGCAGTACTTC. Its protein is CATSDQYEQYF.

This clone has a single count. The chain uses TRBV11-2 and TRBJ1-6; 7 bases align to TRBD1. CDR3 length: 16 residues. The ends lost 5 bases at V and 1 base at J; junction bases unmatched: 5. Germline V gives CDR1 SGHAT, CDR2 FQNNGV. DNA for the CDR3: TGTGCCAGCAGCGCTACAGGGGTATCCTATAATTCACCCCTCCACTTT. Translating gives CASSATGVSYNSPLHF.

The chain is built from TRBV12-3 or TRBV12-4 and TRBJ2-1; tentative D call: TRBD1 (6 bases). The CDR3 extends over 13 amino acids. The V and J ends lost 4 bases and 15 bases respectively, with 19 bases between them. The chain's CDR3 is CASSSQGSLLLFF. DNA of the CDR3: TGTGCCAGCAGTTCTCAGGGGAGTCTTTTACTGTTCTTC.

This chain links TRBV5-1 with TRBJ2-1; tentatively, D is TRBD1 (7 bases). Per the germline V gene, CDR1 is SGHRS and CDR2 is YFSETQ. The ends were cut back, 0 bases at V and 3 bases at J, with 10 bases in the middle. CDR3 length: 15 residues. This chain's CDR3 is CASSLEQGGYNEQFF. CDR3 DNA: TGCGCCAGCAGCTTGGAGCAGGGGGGCTACAATGAGCAGTTCTTC.

The chain couples TRBV18 to TRBJ1-2; maybe TRBD1 (5 bases). The V end lost 6 bases, the J end lost 8 bases, and 22 bases lay between the germline ends. Germline-derived CDR1 and CDR2 are KGHSH and LQKENI. This CDR3 contains 15 residues. CDR3 nucleotide sequence: TGTGCCAGCTCGTCCCGACAGTTATCTATGGAGGGCTACACCTTC. It codes for CASSSRQLSMEGYTF.

This sequence joins TRBV5-1 and TRBJ2-3; TRBD1 matches 8 bases. The length of the CDR3 is 15 residues. V lost 2 bases to trimming and J lost 1 base; unmatched junction nucleotides: 3. Germline V gene sequence: CDR1 SGHRS, CDR2 YFSETQ. CDR3 nucleotide sequence: TGCGCCAGCAGCTTAGGACAGGGAGGCACAGATACGCAGTATTTT. Translated: CASSLGQGGTDTQYF. Drawing the rest from reference TRBV5-1 and TRBJ2-3, the complete variable domain is KAGVTQTPRYLIKTRGQQVTLSCSPISGHRSVSWYQQTPGQGLQFLFEYFSETQRNKGNFPGRFSGRQFSNSRSEMNVSTLELGDSALYLCASSLGQGGTDTQYFGPGTRLTVL.

This clone appeared once. The chain recombines TRBV28 with TRBJ2-5; tentatively, D is TRBD2 (6 bases). Per the germline V gene, CDR1 is MDHEN and CDR2 is SYDVKM. This CDR3 has 14 amino acids. V was cut by 0 bases and J by 4 bases, with 9 bases left in between. CDR3: CASSLWEGPETQYF. CDR3 DNA sequence: TGTGCCAGCAGTTTATGGGAGGGTCCAGAGACCCAGTACTTC.

This chain uses TRBV5-1 with TRBJ1-6, with 9 nucleotides matching TRBD1. CDR1 and CDR2 (germline): SGHRS, YFSETQ. J lost 9 bases, V lost 0 bases, and 10 bases had no gene match. The CDR3 runs to 17 residues. Here the CDR3 DNA reads TGCGCCAGCAGCTTGGCAGGGACAGGGCTAAAATCTTCACCCCTCCACTTT. Translated, it gives CASSLAGTGLKSSPLHF.

J is TRBJ2-1 and V is TRBV28; no definite D call. The CDR3 length is 13 residues. The V gene lost 3 bases and the J gene lost 3 bases, with 6 bases spanning the gap. CDR1 is MDHEN, CDR2 SYDVKM, per germline. The CDR3 here is CASSFRGYNEQFF. CDR3 DNA: TGTGCCAGCAGTTTCCGCGGCTACAATGAGCAGTTCTTC.

J is TRBJ2-1 and V is TRBV7-3; the match to TRBD2 covers 9 bases. V lost 4 bases to trimming and J lost 2 bases; unmatched junction nucleotides: 3. Germline loops: CDR1 SGHTA, CDR2 FQGTGA. The CDR3 loop spans 15 amino acids. CDR3 DNA sequence: TGTGCCAGCAGCTGGCTAGCGGGGACCTACAATGAGCAGTTCTTC. The encoded protein is CASSWLAGTYNEQFF.

The chain combines TRBV28 with TRBJ2-2, with D possibly matching TRBD2 (7 bases). With 6 bases removed from V and 1 base from J, the gap between germline ends came to 12 bases. The germline gives CDR1 MDHEN, CDR2 SYDVKM. The CDR3 has 15 amino acids. This CDR3 is CASRGAGVNTGELFF. CDR3 coding DNA: TGTGCCAGCAGGGGGGCGGGGGTGAACACCGGGGAGCTGTTTTTT.